These 30 T cell receptor beta chains were all obtained from the same sample, sequenced in a study of response to subunit inactivated influenza vaccine. MiXCR was run by TCRdb on the RT-PCR reads, yielding one entry per CDR3 protein. Of over 800,000 distinct CDR3 sequences listed, roughly 20% were seen once; the top ten hold 9.5% to 13%. The starting material was PBMCs from blood, obtained 4 to 6 days after vaccination. The receptors shown here come from a man aged 50 to 59 who received an inactivated influenza vaccine.

The chain combines TRBV20-1 with TRBJ2-7, with a possible D match to TRBD1 (5 bases). The CDR3 has 13 residues. CDR1 and CDR2 (germline): DFQATT, SNEGSKA (reference sequence). The ends were cut back, 6 bases at V and 1 base at J, with 13 bases in the middle. The CDR3 DNA reads as TGCAGTGCCGCTTCGACAGTATCCTACGAGCAGTACTTC. Its translation: CSAASTVSYEQYF.

This rearrangement joins TRBV25-1 to TRBJ1-1, with unresolved D. The V gene's germline CDR1 is MGHDK and CDR2 SYGVNS. The CDR3 totals 16 residues. Trimming stripped 1 base from V and 0 bases from J, with 12 bases between. The CDR3 here is CASSESTVLMNTEAFF. Here the CDR3 DNA reads TGTGCCAGCAGTGAATCTACAGTGCTCATGAACACTGAAGCTTTCTTT.

Remarks on this clonotype: One end of the junction fails to match germline, which may point to a read error. The rearrangement links TRBV20-1 to TRBJ2-1; TRBD2 matches 12 bases. Per germline, CDR1 DFQATT and CDR2 SNEGSKA (reference sequence). The CDR3 has 16 amino acids. The CDR3 here is CCARPSGRATYNEQFF. The DNA for the CDR3 is TGCTGTGCTCGCCCTAGCGGGAGGGCGACCTACAATGAGCAGTTCTTC.

This clonotype came up a few times. This chain links TRBV10-2 with TRBJ2-5, with TRBD1 identical over 8 bases. CDR3 length: 13 amino acids. Germline-derived CDR1 and CDR2 are WSHSY and SAAADI. The J segment lost 4 bases and the V segment lost 8 bases, leaving 6 bases of the junction unmatched. The CDR3 region has the DNA TGCGCCAGCCTTGCAGGGGGCGTAGAGACCCAGTACTTC. This encodes CASLAGGVETQYF.

This clonotype was seen a few times. This chain connects TRBV29-1 to TRBJ2-1; TRBD2 aligns across 10 bases. The germline gives CDR1 SQVTM, CDR2 ANQGSEA. CDR3 length: 15 residues. The V gene end was trimmed by 6 bases and the J gene end by 2 bases; junction bases not matched to a gene: 7. As DNA, the CDR3 is TGCAGCGTGAACACCGGGACTAGCGCCTACAATGAGCAGTTCTTC. It encodes CSVNTGTSAYNEQFF.

V usage is TRBV5-5 and J usage is TRBJ2-6; 7 nucleotides align to TRBD1. With V trimmed by 1 base and J by 0 bases, 1 base remained unmatched. Germline-derived CDR1 and CDR2 are SGHKS and YYEKEE (reference sequence). This CDR3 comprises 16 residues. CDR3 region: CASSLTGDSGANVLTF. The CDR3 region has the DNA TGTGCCAGCAGCTTGACAGGGGACTCTGGGGCCAACGTCCTGACTTTC. Supplemented by reference TRBV5-5 and TRBJ2-6, the full variable domain reads DAGVTQSPTHLIKTRGQQVTLRCSPISGHKSVSWYQQVLGQGPQFIFQYYEKEERGRGNFPDRFSARQFPNYSSELNVNALLLGDSALYLCASSLTGDSGANVLTFGAGSRLTVL.

This clonotype was observed a few times. The chain's CDR3 is CASRPPRAGGWVEQFF. CDR3 DNA sequence: TGTGCCAGCCGTCCTCCAAGGGCGGGAGGTTGGGTTGAGCAGTTCTTC. This rearrangement joins TRBV6-2 or TRBV6-3 to TRBJ2-1; 8 bases match TRBD2. The ends lost 8 bases at V and 9 bases at J; junction bases unmatched: 18. Looked up from germline, CDR1 is MNHEY and CDR2 is SVGEGT. CDR3 size: 16 residues.

The CDR3 nucleotides read TGTGCCAGTCACCAGGTTAGCACCGGGGAGCTGTTTTTT. It is translated as CASHQVSTGELFF. The rearrangement uses TRBV19 and TRBJ2-2; D is unclear. This CDR3 region has 13 residues. Germline CDR1 and CDR2: LNHDA and SQIVND (reference sequence). The V end was cut by 8 bases, the J end by 4 bases, with 11 bases between.

This clonotype was observed a handful of times. V and J are TRBV2 and TRBJ2-1, with 7 bases that match TRBD2. CDR3 length: 13 residues. Germline assignment: CDR1 SNHLY and CDR2 FYNNEI. The V segment lost 1 base and the J segment 9 bases; nucleotides outside the gene matches: 3. CDR3: CASSEGGGGEQFF. DNA of the CDR3: TGTGCCAGCAGTGAAGGGGGGGGTGGTGAGCAGTTCTTC. Filled out from reference TRBV2 and TRBJ2-1, the complete variable domain reads EPEVTQTPSHQVTQMGQEVILRCVPISNHLYFYWYRQILGQKVEFLVSFYNNEISEKSEIFDDQFSVERPDGSNFTLKIRSTKLEDSAMYFCASSEGGGGEQFFGPGTRLTVL.

In its sample, this clonotype was seen a few times. The gene calls are TRBV20-1 and TRBJ2-1; TRBD2 aligns across 11 bases. V trimming: 2 bases; J trimming: 4 bases; junction bases outside the gene matches: 4. There are 15 residues in the CDR3. Germline loops: CDR1 DFQATT, CDR2 SNEGSKA (reference sequence). DNA of the CDR3: TGCAGTGCTAGAATAGCGGGAGGGCAATACAATGAGCAGTTCTTC. Its protein is CSARIAGGQYNEQFF.

This clonotype turned up a few times. This rearrangement joins TRBV20-1 to TRBJ2-7; 14 positions agree with TRBD2. The junction had 5 bases not matched to a gene; V was cut back by 3 bases and J by 1 base. Germline loops: CDR1 DFQATT, CDR2 SNEGSKA (reference sequence). The CDR3 totals 16 residues. CDR3 nucleotides: TGCAGTGCTAGCGGGACTAGCGGGGGCCCTTCCTACGAGCAGTACTTC. As protein: CSASGTSGGPSYEQYF.

The chain employs TRBV12-3 or TRBV12-4 and TRBJ2-4, with D perhaps matching TRBD1 or TRBD2 (5 bases each). The germline V and J ends were trimmed by 5 bases and 1 base, with 15 bases remaining between them. The CDR3 runs 16 residues. CDR3 in DNA: TGTGCCAGCAGTGGTCCCGGGACGGATGCCAAAAACATTCAGTACTTC. The encoded protein is CASSGPGTDAKNIQYF.

The genes are TRBV6-2 or TRBV6-3 and TRBJ2-7, with D possibly TRBD1 on 5 matching bases. This CDR3 has 14 amino acids. The germline V gene has CDR1 MNHEY and CDR2 SVGEGT. V dropped 2 bases and J dropped 3 bases, with 11 bases sitting between them. The CDR3 loop reads CASSYRQGNYEQYF. Here the CDR3 DNA reads TGTGCCAGCAGTTACCGGCAGGGAAACTACGAGCAGTACTTC.

This clonotype was picked up many times. The chain carries TRBV5-1 and TRBJ2-5; no clear D gene. The germline V and J ends were trimmed by 1 base and 5 bases, with 9 bases remaining between them. Per the germline V gene, CDR1 is SGHRS and CDR2 is YFSETQ. The CDR3 is 13 amino acids. CDR3 loop: CASSLFPGETQYF. CDR3 DNA: TGCGCCAGCAGCTTGTTCCCCGGGGAGACCCAGTACTTC. Using reference TRBV5-1 and TRBJ2-5 for the parts outside the CDR3, the full variable domain is KAGVTQTPRYLIKTRGQQVTLSCSPISGHRSVSWYQQTPGQGLQFLFEYFSETQRNKGNFPGRFSGRQFSNSRSEMNVSTLELGDSALYLCASSLFPGETQYFGPGTRLLVL.

This clonotype appeared a few times. The chain recombines TRBV20-1 with TRBJ2-5; maybe TRBD1 (6 bases). CDR1 and CDR2 (germline): DFQATT, SNEGSKA (reference sequence). V was shortened by 3 bases and J by 4 bases, with 21 bases between the two germline ends. CDR3 length equals 16 residues. The CDR3 region has the DNA TGCAGTGCTAGGGCGGTTGTTGGGGGCGTAAGAGAGACCCAGTACTTC. Translated: CSARAVVGGVRETQYF.

This clonotype came up a few times. The chain links TRBV4-2 to TRBJ1-2, with D possibly TRBD1 on 5 matching bases. The germline V and J ends were trimmed by 0 bases and 4 bases, with 9 bases remaining between them. Germline-derived CDR1 and CDR2 are LGHNA and YNFKEQ. The CDR3 is 14 residues long. The DNA of the CDR3 is TGTGCCAGCAGCCAAGAAGACAGATCCTATGGCTACACCTTC. This gives the protein CASSQEDRSYGYTF.

This clonotype was recorded once. The chain carries TRBV20-1 and TRBJ2-1; D gene uncertain. Trimming left V 6 bases short and J 6 bases short, with 3 bases between. This CDR3 is built from 9 residues. CDR1 and CDR2 (germline): DFQATT, SNEGSKA (reference sequence). CDR3 in amino acids: CSAPNEQFF. In nucleotides, the CDR3 is TGCAGTGCCCCCAATGAGCAGTTCTTC.

This clonotype was found many times. The chain uses TRBV5-1 and TRBJ2-1; 10 nucleotides agree with TRBD1. V gave up 4 bases and J gave up 7 bases; unmatched junction bases: 2. This CDR3 has 13 amino acids. Per the germline V gene, CDR1 is SGHRS and CDR2 is YFSETQ. The CDR3 sequence is CASSQDRGNEQFF. Here the CDR3 DNA reads TGCGCCAGCAGCCAGGACAGGGGGAATGAGCAGTTCTTC.

In this sample, this clonotype turned up many times. The V and J genes are TRBV3-1 and TRBJ2-5; 8 nucleotides align to TRBD2. Germline CDR1 and CDR2: LGHDT and YNNKEL (reference sequence). The V and J ends lost 4 bases and 4 bases, in that order; junction bases with no gene match: 5. This CDR3 is built from 14 residues. CDR3 residues: CASSPPGGGETQYF. As DNA, the CDR3 is TGTGCCAGCAGCCCCCCGGGGGGGGGAGAGACCCAGTACTTC.

The CDR3 sequence is CASSEGGGDTQYF. The CDR3 nucleotides read TGTGCCAGCAGTGAGGGCGGAGGAGATACGCAGTATTTT. The chain has TRBV2 and TRBJ2-3; TRBD2 is a possible D gene (5 bases). This CDR3 region has 13 residues. Germline assignment: CDR1 SNHLY and CDR2 FYNNEI. Trimming removed 3 bases at V and 5 bases at J, with 9 bases between. Combining the CDR3 with reference TRBV2 and TRBJ2-3 gives the whole variable domain EPEVTQTPSHQVTQMGQEVILRCVPISNHLYFYWYRQILGQKVEFLVSFYNNEISEKSEIFDDQFSVERPDGSNFTLKIRSTKLEDSAMYFCASSEGGGDTQYFGPGTRLTVL.

In its sample, this clonotype was seen a few times. The CDR3 DNA is TGCAGCGTTGGGGGCTCCGGCGAGCAGTACTTC. Translating it yields CSVGGSGEQYF. The gene calls are TRBV29-1 and TRBJ2-7, with D perhaps matching TRBD1 (5 bases). CDR1 and CDR2 from the germline V gene are SQVTM and ANQGSEA. The CDR3 loop spans 11 amino acids. The V and J ends lost 4 bases and 6 bases respectively, with 10 bases between them.

The genes are TRBV7-6 and TRBJ2-2; D possibly matches TRBD1 or TRBD2 (5 bases each). Looked up from germline, CDR1 is SGHVS and CDR2 is FNYEAQ. V dropped 5 bases and J dropped 4 bases, with 17 bases sitting between them. The CDR3 spans 16 residues. The CDR3, as DNA: TGTGCCAGCAGCCCGCGTATGAGGGGTACCACCGGGGAGCTGTTTTTT. Translating gives CASSPRMRGTTGELFF.

CDR3 in amino acids: CASSLDLAGTYNEQFF. CDR3 coding DNA: TGCGCCAGCAGCTTGGACCTAGCGGGAACCTACAATGAGCAGTTCTTC. The chain uses TRBV5-1 and TRBJ2-1; 9 bases map to TRBD2. The V gene's germline CDR1 is SGHRS and CDR2 YFSETQ. The CDR3 consists of 16 residues. Trimming removed 0 bases from V and 2 bases from J; junction bases left unmatched: 3. The full variable domain, rest sourced from reference TRBV5-1 and TRBJ2-1, is KAGVTQTPRYLIKTRGQQVTLSCSPISGHRSVSWYQQTPGQGLQFLFEYFSETQRNKGNFPGRFSGRQFSNSRSEMNVSTLELGDSALYLCASSLDLAGTYNEQFFGPGTRLTVL.

This clonotype appeared a few times. The genes are TRBV20-1 and TRBJ1-6; the D gene is possibly TRBD1 (6 bases). The CDR3 totals 14 residues. CDR1 is DFQATT and CDR2 is SNEGSKA in the germline V gene (reference sequence). Trimming shortened V by 6 bases and J by 9 bases, and 18 bases separated the two germline ends. DNA for the CDR3: TGCAGTGCCACCGCCCGTCAGGGGCGTTCACCCCTCCACTTT. Translated, it gives CSATARQGRSPLHF.

The V call is TRBV11-2, the J call TRBJ2-5, with 7 bases that match TRBD1. CDR3 size: 15 residues. Germline V gives CDR1 SGHAT, CDR2 FQNNGV. The V and J ends lost 1 base and 1 base, in that order; junction bases with no gene match: 3. CDR3 loop: CASSLVWTGQETQYF. In nucleotides, the CDR3 is TGTGCCAGCAGCTTAGTATGGACAGGCCAAGAGACCCAGTACTTC.

This clonotype was observed a handful of times. The chain has TRBV7-9 and TRBJ1-2; D not certain. The CDR3 runs 15 residues. Per the germline V gene, CDR1 is SEHNR and CDR2 is FQNEAQ (reference sequence). Trimming shortened V by 1 base and J by 2 bases, and 11 bases separated the two germline ends. The CDR3 is CASSLDRPLNYGYTF. As DNA, the CDR3 is TGTGCCAGCAGCTTAGATCGCCCGCTAAACTATGGCTACACCTTC. The complete variable domain, with remaining parts taken from reference TRBV7-9 and TRBJ1-2, reads DTGVSQNPRHKITKRGQNVTFRCDPISEHNRLYWYRQTLGQGPEFLTYFQNEAQLEKSRLLSDRFSAERPKGSFSTLEIQRTEQGDSAMYLCASSLDRPLNYGYTFGSGTRLTVV.

The V call is TRBV2, the J call TRBJ2-1; perhaps TRBD2 as D (5 bases). CDR3 length equals 16 residues. Germline-derived CDR1 and CDR2 are SNHLY and FYNNEI. Trimming took off 5 bases at V and 2 bases at J, with 16 bases between the two ends. The CDR3 spells CASSPPLGSAYNEQFF. CDR3 nucleotides: TGTGCCAGCAGTCCCCCACTAGGGAGTGCCTACAATGAGCAGTTCTTC.

The J gene is TRBJ2-3, the V gene TRBV6-2 or TRBV6-3, with 11 bases that match TRBD2. V shed 0 bases and J 5 bases; nucleotides not matched to a gene: 7. The CDR3 contains 17 residues. Looked up from germline, CDR1 is MNHEY and CDR2 is SVGEGT. Here the CDR3 DNA reads TGTGCCAGCAGTTACTCGATGTCCCTAGCGGGAGGAGATACGCAGTATTTT. It encodes CASSYSMSLAGGDTQYF.

The rearrangement links TRBV6-2 or TRBV6-3 to TRBJ1-5; 11 nucleotides align to TRBD1. With 5 bases clipped from V and 3 bases from J, the junction kept 6 bases outside the gene matches. Germline CDR1 is MNHEY and CDR2 is SVGEGT. The CDR3 contains 16 residues. CDR3 sequence (DNA): TGTGCCAGCAGTCGGAGGACAGGGGGCCTCAATCAGCCCCAGCATTTT. This sequence encodes CASSRRTGGLNQPQHF.

The CDR3 nucleotides are TGCGCCAGCAGCCGGATGGGAATGACCGGGACAGCATCTAACTATGGCTACACCTTC. Residues: CASSRMGMTGTASNYGYTF. The V gene is TRBV4-3, the J gene TRBJ1-2; TRBD1 aligns across 7 bases. CDR1 is LGHNA and CDR2 is YSLEER in the germline V gene. The junction had 17 bases not matched to a gene; V was cut back by 4 bases and J by 0 bases. The CDR3 totals 19 residues.